This TCR beta chain comes out of a study of T cell clonotyping in hematopoietic cell transplantation. Study background: Recipients' pretransplant samples followed cytoreduction. Findings and limits, study-wide: Pathologically expanded recipient clonotypes increased progressively from day 30 to day 180 as diversity fell. Higher Inverse Simpson Index values in graft donor and pretransplant recipient predicted broader posttransplant TCR diversity.

Looked up from germline, CDR1 is WSHSY and CDR2 is SAAADI. V dropped 3 bases and J dropped 3 bases, with 3 bases sitting between them. The CDR3 length is 11 residues. This clone appeared a few times. Antigen specificity is unknown. Data came from immunoSEQ multiplex PCR; TCRdb stores just in-frame clones and leaves some out. This sample has some 7,000 clones, with just over 85% found just once. Regarding time point: recipient sample about 28 days before transplant, after cytoreduction. Samples: about 28 days before transplant, then days 30, 100 and 180 after. The sample consisted of peripheral blood mononuclear cells, taken before stem cell transplant. The clonotype was recovered from a man aged 30 to 45 with acute myeloid leukemia. Some clones in this sample may be carry-over from other donors' samples. The J gene is TRBJ2-7, the V gene TRBV10-2; no clear D. This CDR3 reads CASSEGYEQYF. CDR3 bases: TGCGCCAGCAGTGAAGGCTACGAGCAGTACTTC.